Ten or more counts support the clone carrying this T cell receptor beta chain. This sample stems from a study of prognosis after radiotherapy for stage I lung cancer. Across the whole study: Patients were enrolled between early 2018 and 2019 (all with stage I non-small cell lung cancer). About a dozen men and over five women, aged about 53 to 84 and with a median age of 74.5 years, made up the patients. None of the patients had concurrent treatment alongside stereotactic body radiotherapy.

TCR beta CDR3 was amplified from genomic DNA by two-round multiplex PCR. Gene-specific primers for each TRBV and TRBJ gene drove first-round PCR. Universal primers were used in the second round of PCR. TCRdb ran MiXCR on the multiplex PCR reads and lists one entry per CDR3 protein. Of 45,000 to 70,000 distinct CDR3 sequences in the sample, less than 30% are singletons; the top ten hold 6.5% to 8.5%. CDR3 length: 16 residues. With V trimmed by 5 bases and J by 0 bases, 7 bases remained unmatched. Germline CDR1 reads SGHAT; CDR2 reads FQNNGV. The sequencing used PBMCs, collected before or after stereotactic body radiation therapy (not recorded which). The J gene is TRBJ1-1, the V gene TRBV11-2; 9 bases align to TRBD1. The TCR comes from a donor older than 45 with non-small cell lung cancer. Here the CDR3 reads CASSDRDRALNTEAFF. CDR3 sequence (DNA): TGTGCCAGCAGCGACCGGGACAGGGCGTTGAACACTGAAGCTTTCTTT.